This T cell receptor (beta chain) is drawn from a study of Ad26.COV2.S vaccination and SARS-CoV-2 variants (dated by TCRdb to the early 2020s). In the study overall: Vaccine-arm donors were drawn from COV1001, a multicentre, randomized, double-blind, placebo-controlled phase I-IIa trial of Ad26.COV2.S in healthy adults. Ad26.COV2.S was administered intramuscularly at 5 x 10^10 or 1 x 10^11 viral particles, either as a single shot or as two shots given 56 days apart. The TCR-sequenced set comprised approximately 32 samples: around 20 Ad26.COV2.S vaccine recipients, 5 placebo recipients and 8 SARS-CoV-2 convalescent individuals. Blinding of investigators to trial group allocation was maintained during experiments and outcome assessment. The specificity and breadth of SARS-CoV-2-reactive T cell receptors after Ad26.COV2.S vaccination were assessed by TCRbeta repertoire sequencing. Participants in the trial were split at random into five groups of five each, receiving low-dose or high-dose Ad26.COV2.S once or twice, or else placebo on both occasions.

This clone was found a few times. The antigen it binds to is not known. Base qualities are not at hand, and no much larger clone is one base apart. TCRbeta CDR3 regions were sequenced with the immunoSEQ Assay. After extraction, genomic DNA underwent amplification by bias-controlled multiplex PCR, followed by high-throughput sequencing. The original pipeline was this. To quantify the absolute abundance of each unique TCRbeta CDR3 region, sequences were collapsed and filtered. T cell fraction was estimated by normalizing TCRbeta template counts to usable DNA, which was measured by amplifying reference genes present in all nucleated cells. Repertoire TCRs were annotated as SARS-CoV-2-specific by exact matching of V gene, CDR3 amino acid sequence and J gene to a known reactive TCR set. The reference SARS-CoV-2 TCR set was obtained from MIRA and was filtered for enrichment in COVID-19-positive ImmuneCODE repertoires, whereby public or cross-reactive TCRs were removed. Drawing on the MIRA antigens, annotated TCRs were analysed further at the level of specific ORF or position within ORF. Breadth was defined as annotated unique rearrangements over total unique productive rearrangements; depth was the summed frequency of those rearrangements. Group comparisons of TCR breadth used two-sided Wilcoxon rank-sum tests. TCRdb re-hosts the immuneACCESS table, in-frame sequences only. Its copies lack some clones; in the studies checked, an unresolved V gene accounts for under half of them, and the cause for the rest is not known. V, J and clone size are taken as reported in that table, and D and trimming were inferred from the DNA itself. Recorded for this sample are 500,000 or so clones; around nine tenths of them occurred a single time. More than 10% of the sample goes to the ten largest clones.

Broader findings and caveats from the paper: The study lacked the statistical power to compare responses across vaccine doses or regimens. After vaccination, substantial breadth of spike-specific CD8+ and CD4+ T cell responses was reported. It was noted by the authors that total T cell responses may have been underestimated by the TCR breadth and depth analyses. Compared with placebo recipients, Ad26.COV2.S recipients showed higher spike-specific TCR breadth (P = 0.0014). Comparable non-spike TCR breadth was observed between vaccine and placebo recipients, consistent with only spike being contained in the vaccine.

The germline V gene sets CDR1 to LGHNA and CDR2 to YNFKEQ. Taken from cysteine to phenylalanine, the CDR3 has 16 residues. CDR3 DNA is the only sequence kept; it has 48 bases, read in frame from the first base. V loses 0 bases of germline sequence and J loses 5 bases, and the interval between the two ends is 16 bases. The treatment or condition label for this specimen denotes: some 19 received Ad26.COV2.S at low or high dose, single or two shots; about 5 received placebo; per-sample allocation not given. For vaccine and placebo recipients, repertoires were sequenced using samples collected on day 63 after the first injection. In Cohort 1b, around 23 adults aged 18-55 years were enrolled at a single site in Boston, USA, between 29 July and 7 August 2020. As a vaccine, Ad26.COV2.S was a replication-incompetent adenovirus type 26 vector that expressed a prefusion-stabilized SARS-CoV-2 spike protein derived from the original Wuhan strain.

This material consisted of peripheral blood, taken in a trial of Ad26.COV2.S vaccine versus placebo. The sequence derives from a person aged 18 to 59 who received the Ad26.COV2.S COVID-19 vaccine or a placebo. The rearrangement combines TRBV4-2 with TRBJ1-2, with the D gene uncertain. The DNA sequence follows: TGTGCCAGCAGCCAAGATGACGAGGGCGCGCGGTATGGCTACACCTTC. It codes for CASSQDDEGARYGYTF.